The rows below give T cell receptor beta chains drawn from one sample of a study of Ad26.COV2.S vaccination and SARS-CoV-2 variants. Repertoires were generated with immunoSEQ multiplex PCR, while TCRdb's copy carries only in-frame clones and drops some. The table has about 400,000 clones, around 89% seen once. The sample consisted of peripheral blood, taken in a trial of Ad26.COV2.S vaccine versus placebo. The source is a person aged 18 to 65 who received the Ad26.COV2.S COVID-19 vaccine or a placebo. CDR3s include the opening cysteine and the closing phenylalanine or tryptophan.

J gene,V gene,CDR3 protein
TRBJ1-1,TRBV6-5,CASSQAGAGTEAFF
TRBJ1-2,TRBV9,CASSLWDAANYGYTF
TRBJ1-4,TRBV9,CASSVGGRGGEKLFF
TRBJ2-5,TRBV5-5,CASTLGQGVETQYF
TRBJ2-3,TRBV5-1,CASSPLTGFGFSTDTQYF
TRBJ1-3,TRBV12-3/TRBV12-4,CASSTSPGNTIYF
TRBJ1-2,TRBV28,CASSQDYGYTF
TRBJ1-4,TRBV28,CASSLTGPHLFF
TRBJ1-2,TRBV6-1,CASSEAGGYGYTF
TRBJ2-7,TRBV27,CASRLGQVTYEQYF
TRBJ2-5,TRBV19,CASSITDSGTQYF
TRBJ2-7,TRBV6-5,CATSAPLTPYEQYF
TRBJ2-1,TRBV5-4,CASSLGDNSYNEQFF
TRBJ2-1,TRBV10-3,CAVQPGSGPSNEQFF
TRBJ2-5,TRBV7-9,CASSSLAGGREETQYF
TRBJ2-7,TRBV27,CASSLLDRGYEQYF
TRBJ1-2,TRBV12-3/TRBV12-4,CASSLIPNYGYTF
TRBJ2-5,TRBV30,CAWKGARWSLETQYF
TRBJ1-5,TRBV24-1,CATSLTGGNQPQHF
TRBJ1-2,TRBV5-1,CASSSGQYGYTF
TRBJ2-2,TRBV28,CATVNTGELFF
TRBJ1-1,TRBV29-1,CSVIVGMNTEAFF
TRBJ1-5,TRBV28,CASSSAGQPQHF
TRBJ1-4,TRBV6-5,CASRGDATNEKLFF
TRBJ2-7,TRBV18,CASSPPGRVYEQYF
TRBJ1-1,TRBV30,CAWSVAGTEAFF
TRBJ1-2,TRBV28,CASRGPDRAANYGYTF
TRBJ1-5,TRBV19,CASRDRKGAAQPQHF
TRBJ2-1,TRBV5-4,CASSLGQGRNEQFF
TRBJ1-1,TRBV21-1,CASSRTRGTDNTEAFF
TRBJ2-1,TRBV11-2,CASRAGETEQFF
TRBJ1-2,TRBV30,CAWRGQNYGYTF
TRBJ2-1,TRBV27,CASSLTGRVYNEQFF
TRBJ1-1,TRBV4-3,CASSHMGGDAFF
TRBJ1-2,TRBV28,CASRTGSTGYTF
TRBJ2-6,TRBV7-3,CASSQQGGRANVLTF
TRBJ2-1,TRBV2,CASSVSGPKRAYNEQFF
TRBJ1-5,TRBV28,CASSSIDRVGQPQHF
TRBJ1-4,TRBV28,CASSQESPPKLFF
TRBJ1-6,TRBV7-9,CASSFARNSPLHF
TRBJ2-7,TRBV6-1,CASSEIAANSYEQYF
TRBJ1-5,TRBV6-4,CASSDSPGQAYYSNQPQHF
TRBJ1-4,TRBV13,CASSLGRASSGEKLFF
TRBJ2-7,TRBV19,CASSKGPTISYEQYF
TRBJ2-1,TRBV9,CASSVGRGRLNEQFF
TRBJ2-7,TRBV6-5,CASSTRDRGLEQYF
TRBJ1-1,TRBV7-9,CASSLGASLGGTEAFF
TRBJ2-1,TRBV4-1,CASSQDVLRRTSYNEQFF
TRBJ2-1,TRBV7-3,CASSNPSGTSGRAPYNEQFF
TRBJ2-1,TRBV7-2,CASSLGLGVRHEQFF
TRBJ2-3,TRBV5-4,CASRENTDTQYF
TRBJ2-7,TRBV15,CATRTGASYEQYF
TRBJ1-1,TRBV5-8,CASSLRQNTEAFF
TRBJ1-2,TRBV10-2,CASTPDRGVANYGYTF
TRBJ2-7,TRBV19,CASSIGENYEQYF
TRBJ1-5,TRBV12-3/TRBV12-4,CASSRQGNQPQHF